This T cell receptor (beta chain) is drawn from a study of cytomegalovirus exposure and HLA in healthy donors. Sequenced by immunoSEQ multiplex PCR; TCRdb stores in-frame clones only, minus some. The sample consists of 150,000 to 200,000 clones, around 88% of them appearing once. Turning to this clone: Its target is unknown.

Germline V lookup: CDR1 MNHEY, CDR2 SVGAGI. With V trimmed by 4 bases and J by 7 bases, 11 bases remained unmatched. The CDR3 length is 16 residues. Study results and limitations: According to a later analysis, TCR clusters from the first cohort tended to co-occur in the approximately 120 validation repertoires.

Sequenced sample: PBMCs. This chain uses TRBV6-5 with TRBJ2-2; TRBD1 agrees at 8 bases. The source is a young woman in good health and CMV-seronegative. CDR3 region: CASSSNAGGLDGELFF. CDR3 coding DNA: TGTGCCAGCAGTTCGAACGCAGGGGGCCTGGACGGGGAGCTGTTTTTT.